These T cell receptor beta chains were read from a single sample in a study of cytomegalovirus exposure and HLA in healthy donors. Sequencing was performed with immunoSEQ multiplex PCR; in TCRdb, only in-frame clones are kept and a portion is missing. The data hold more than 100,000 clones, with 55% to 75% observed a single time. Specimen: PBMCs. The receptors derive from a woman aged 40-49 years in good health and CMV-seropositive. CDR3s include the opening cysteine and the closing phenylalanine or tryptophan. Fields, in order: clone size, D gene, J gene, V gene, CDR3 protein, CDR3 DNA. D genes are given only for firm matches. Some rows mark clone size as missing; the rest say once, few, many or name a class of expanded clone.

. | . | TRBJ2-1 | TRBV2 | CASPNRDSPYNEQFF | TGTGCCAGCCCCAACCGGGACTCCCCATACAATGAGCAGTTCTTC
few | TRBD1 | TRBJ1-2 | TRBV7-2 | CASSAGQGNIFGYTF | TGTGCCAGCAGCGCCGGACAGGGGAATATTTTTGGCTACACCTTC
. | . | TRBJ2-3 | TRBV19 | CASSIRTGTDTQYF | TGTGCCAGTAGTATAAGGACAGGCACAGATACGCAGTATTTT
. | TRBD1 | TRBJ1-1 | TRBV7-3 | CASSPGQGNTEAFF | TGTGCCAGCAGCCCCGGACAGGGTAACACTGAAGCTTTCTTT
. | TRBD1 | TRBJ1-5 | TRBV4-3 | CASSQEGSGKQGQPQHF | TGCGCCAGCAGCCAAGAGGGGTCGGGTAAACAGGGGCAGCCCCAGCATTTT
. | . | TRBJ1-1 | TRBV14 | CASSQAQGSEAFF | TGTGCCAGCAGCCAAGCACAGGGATCTGAAGCTTTCTTT
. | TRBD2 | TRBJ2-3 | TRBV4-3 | CASSQGTSGDGFDTQYF | TGCGCCAGCAGCCAAGGGACTAGCGGGGATGGATTTGATACGCAGTATTTT
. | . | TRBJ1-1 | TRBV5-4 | CASSLWAGNTEAFF | TGTGCCAGCAGCTTATGGGCGGGTAACACTGAAGCTTTCTTT
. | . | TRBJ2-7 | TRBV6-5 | CASSYSGRGNEQYF | TGTGCCAGCAGTTACTCAGGCAGGGGCAACGAGCAGTACTTC
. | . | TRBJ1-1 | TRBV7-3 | CASSIRGRAEAFF | TGTGCCAGCAGCATCAGGGGCCGAGCTGAAGCTTTCTTT
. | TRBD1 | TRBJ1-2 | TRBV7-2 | CASSSGQGDYGYTF | TGTGCCAGCAGCTCCGGACAGGGAGACTATGGCTACACCTTC
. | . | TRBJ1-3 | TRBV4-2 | CASSENRQDFSGNTIYF | TGTGCCAGCAGCGAAAACCGACAGGACTTCTCTGGAAACACCATATATTTT
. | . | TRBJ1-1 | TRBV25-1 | CASTHLEAGTEAFF | TGTGCCAGCACCCATCTAGAGGCAGGGACTGAAGCTTTCTTT
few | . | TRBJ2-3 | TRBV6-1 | CAVQLVITDTQYF | TGTGCCGTCCAGTTGGTAATCACAGATACGCAGTATTTT
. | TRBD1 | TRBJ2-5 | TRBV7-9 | CASSLQGAETQYF | TGTGCCAGCAGCCTACAGGGGGCAGAGACCCAGTACTTC
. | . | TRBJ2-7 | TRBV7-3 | CASSQDRNSYEQYF | TGTGCCAGCAGCCAAGACAGGAACTCCTACGAGCAGTACTTC
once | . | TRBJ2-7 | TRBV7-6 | CASSLNSYEQYF | TGTGCCAGCAGCCTAAACTCCTACGAGCAGTACTTC
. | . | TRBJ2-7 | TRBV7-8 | CASSPRAYEQYF | TGTGCCAGCAGCCCCAGGGCGTACGAGCAGTACTTC
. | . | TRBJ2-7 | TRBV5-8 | CASSFRGGREQYF | TGTGCCAGCAGCTTCCGGGGAGGCCGCGAGCAGTACTTC
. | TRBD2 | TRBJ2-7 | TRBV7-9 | CASIIGGGAAQYF | TGTGCCAGCATAATCGGGGGAGGGGCAGCGCAGTACTTC
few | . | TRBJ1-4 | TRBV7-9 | CASSLMGGEKLFF | TGTGCCAGCAGCTTAATGGGAGGAGAAAAACTGTTTTTT
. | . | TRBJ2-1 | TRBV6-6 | CASRFDTHSYNEQFF | TGTGCCAGCAGATTCGACACCCACTCCTACAATGAGCAGTTCTTC